The next 3 T cell receptor beta chains were all read from a single sample in a study of post-analysis software for immune sequencing data. The antigens of these receptors remain unknown. Unique-molecular-identifier-tagged TCR beta cDNA libraries were used. TCRdb used MiXCR to reprocess the PCR reads, holding one entry per CDR3 protein. The sample yields roughly 600,000 distinct CDR3 sequences, roughly 47% seen once. Notes on the study in general: About five TRBV segments appeared more often in patients than in controls, and TRBV5-6, TRBV5-1 and TRBV20-1 were among these.

Sequencing input: blood. The receptor source for this set is a girl between 5 and 17 years old with multiple sclerosis.

The chain is built from TRBV7-2 and TRBJ2-5; D uncertain. Germline V gene data show CDR1 as SGHTA and CDR2 as FQGNSA. Trimming removed 3 bases from V and 4 bases from J, with 15 bases in between. The CDR3 spans 15 residues. CDR3 nucleotides: TGTGCCAGCAGCTTCGATCCCCTAGAAGGAGAGACCCAGTACTTC. It codes for CASSFDPLEGETQYF.

V is TRBV21-1 and J is TRBJ2-1; the listed D gene, TRBD2, was not tested against the DNA. TRBV21-1 is reported as a pseudogene. The CDR3 contains 16 residues. This chain's CDR3 is CASSKHKGSSYNEQFF. CDR3 in DNA: TGTGCCAGCAGCAAACATAAGGGCAGCTCCTACAATGAGCAGTTCTTC.

For the CDR3, the DNA is TGTGCCAGCAGCCCTAAGGGGACGGACTATGGCTACACCTTC. Protein product: CASSPKGTDYGYTF. The rearrangement uses TRBV12-3 or TRBV12-4 and TRBJ1-2, with a possible D match to TRBD1 (5 bases). The V end lost 6 bases, the J end lost 3 bases, and 14 bases lay between the germline ends. The CDR3 extends over 14 amino acids.